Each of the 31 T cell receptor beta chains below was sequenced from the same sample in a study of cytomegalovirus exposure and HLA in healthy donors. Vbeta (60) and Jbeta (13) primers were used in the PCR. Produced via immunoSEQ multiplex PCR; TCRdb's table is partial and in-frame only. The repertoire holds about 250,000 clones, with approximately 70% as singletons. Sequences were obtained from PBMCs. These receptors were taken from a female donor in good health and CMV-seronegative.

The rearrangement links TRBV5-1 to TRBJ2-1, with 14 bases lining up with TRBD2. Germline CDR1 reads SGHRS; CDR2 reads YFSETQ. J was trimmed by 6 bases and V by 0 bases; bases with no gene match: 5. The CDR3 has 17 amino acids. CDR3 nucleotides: TGCGCCAGCAGCTTGGTCCGCGGACTAGCGGGAGGCAATGAGCAGTTCTTC. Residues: CASSLVRGLAGGNEQFF.

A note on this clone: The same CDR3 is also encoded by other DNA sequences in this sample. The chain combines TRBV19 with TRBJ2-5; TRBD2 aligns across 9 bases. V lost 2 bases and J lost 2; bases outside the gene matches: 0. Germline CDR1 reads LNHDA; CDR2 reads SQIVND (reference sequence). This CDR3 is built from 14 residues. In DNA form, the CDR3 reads TGTGCCAGTAGTATACTAGCGGGGCAAGAGACCCAGTACTTC. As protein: CASSILAGQETQYF.

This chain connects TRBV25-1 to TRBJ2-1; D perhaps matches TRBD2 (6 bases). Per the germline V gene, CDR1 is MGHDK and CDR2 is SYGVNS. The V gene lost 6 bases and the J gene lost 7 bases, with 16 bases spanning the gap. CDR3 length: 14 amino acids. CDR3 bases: TGTGCCAGCAGGGGAGATCGACTAGAGAATGAGCAGTTCTTC. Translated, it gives CASRGDRLENEQFF.

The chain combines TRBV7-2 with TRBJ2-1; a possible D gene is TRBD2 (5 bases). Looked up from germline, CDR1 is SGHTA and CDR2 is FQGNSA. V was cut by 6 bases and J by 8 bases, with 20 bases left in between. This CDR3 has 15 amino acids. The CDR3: CASRPTLGSLDEQFF. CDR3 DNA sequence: TGTGCCAGCAGGCCAACCTTGGGGAGTTTGGATGAGCAGTTCTTC.

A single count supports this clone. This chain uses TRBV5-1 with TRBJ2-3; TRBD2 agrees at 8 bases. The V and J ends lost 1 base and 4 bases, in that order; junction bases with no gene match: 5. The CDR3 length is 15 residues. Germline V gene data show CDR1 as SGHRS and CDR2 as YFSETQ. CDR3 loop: CASSLYSGSADTQYF. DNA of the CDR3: TGCGCCAGCAGCTTGTACAGCGGGAGTGCAGATACGCAGTATTTT.

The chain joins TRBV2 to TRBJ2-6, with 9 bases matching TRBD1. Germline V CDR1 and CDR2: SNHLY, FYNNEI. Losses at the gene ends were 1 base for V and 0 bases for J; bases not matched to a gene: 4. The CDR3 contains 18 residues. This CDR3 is CASSEGGQGPSGANVLTF. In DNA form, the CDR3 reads TGTGCCAGCAGTGAAGGGGGACAGGGCCCCTCTGGGGCCAACGTCCTGACTTTC.

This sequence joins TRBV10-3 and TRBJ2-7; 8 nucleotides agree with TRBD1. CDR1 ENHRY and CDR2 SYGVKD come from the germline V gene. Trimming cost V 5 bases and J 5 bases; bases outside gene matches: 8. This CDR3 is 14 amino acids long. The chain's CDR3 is CAISSRGQEDEQYF. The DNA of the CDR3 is TGTGCCATCAGTAGCAGGGGGCAGGAGGACGAGCAGTACTTC.

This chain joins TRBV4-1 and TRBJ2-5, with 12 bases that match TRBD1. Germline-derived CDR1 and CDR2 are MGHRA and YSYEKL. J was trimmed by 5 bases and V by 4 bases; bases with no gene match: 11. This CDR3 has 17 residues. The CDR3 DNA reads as TGCGCCAGCAGCCCCGTGGGGGGACAGGGGGCGGTGGAGACCCAGTACTTC. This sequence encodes CASSPVGGQGAVETQYF.

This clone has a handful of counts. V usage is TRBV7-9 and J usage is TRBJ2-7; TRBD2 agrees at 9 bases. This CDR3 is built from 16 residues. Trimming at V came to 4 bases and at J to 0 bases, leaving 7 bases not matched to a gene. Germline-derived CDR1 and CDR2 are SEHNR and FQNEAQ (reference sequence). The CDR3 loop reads CASSSSSGMSSYEQYF. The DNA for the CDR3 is TGTGCCAGCAGCTCGTCTAGCGGGATGAGCTCCTACGAGCAGTACTTC.

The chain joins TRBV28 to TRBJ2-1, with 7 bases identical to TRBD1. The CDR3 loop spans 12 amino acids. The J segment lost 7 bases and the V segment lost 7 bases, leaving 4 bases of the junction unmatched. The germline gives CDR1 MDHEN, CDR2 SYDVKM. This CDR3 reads CASNRGVNEQFF. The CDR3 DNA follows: TGTGCCAGCAACAGGGGTGTGAATGAGCAGTTCTTC.

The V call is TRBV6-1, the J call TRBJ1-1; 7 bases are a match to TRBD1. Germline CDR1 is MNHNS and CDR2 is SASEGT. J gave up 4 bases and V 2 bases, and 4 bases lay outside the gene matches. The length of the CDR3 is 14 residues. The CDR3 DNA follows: TGTGCCAGCAGTGAACGTCCAGGGGGCACTGAAGCTTTCTTT. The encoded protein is CASSERPGGTEAFF.

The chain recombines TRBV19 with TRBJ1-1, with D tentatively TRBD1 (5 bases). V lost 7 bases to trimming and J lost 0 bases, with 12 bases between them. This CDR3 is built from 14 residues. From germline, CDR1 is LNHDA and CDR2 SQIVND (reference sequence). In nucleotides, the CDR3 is TGTGCCAGTACCCCCGGGGGAATGAACACTGAAGCTTTCTTT. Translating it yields CASTPGGMNTEAFF.

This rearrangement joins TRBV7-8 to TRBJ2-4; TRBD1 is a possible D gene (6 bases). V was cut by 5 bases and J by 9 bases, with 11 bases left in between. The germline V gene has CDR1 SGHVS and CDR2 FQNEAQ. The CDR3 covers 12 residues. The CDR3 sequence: CASSTQGTIQYF. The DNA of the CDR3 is TGTGCCAGCAGCACTCAGGGGACCATTCAGTACTTC.

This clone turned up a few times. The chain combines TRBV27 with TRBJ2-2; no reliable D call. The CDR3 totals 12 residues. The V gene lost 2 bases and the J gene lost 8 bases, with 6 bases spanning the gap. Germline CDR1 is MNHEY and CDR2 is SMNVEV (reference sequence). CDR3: CASSLTGGELFF. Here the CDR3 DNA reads TGTGCCAGCAGTTTAACGGGTGGGGAGCTGTTTTTT.

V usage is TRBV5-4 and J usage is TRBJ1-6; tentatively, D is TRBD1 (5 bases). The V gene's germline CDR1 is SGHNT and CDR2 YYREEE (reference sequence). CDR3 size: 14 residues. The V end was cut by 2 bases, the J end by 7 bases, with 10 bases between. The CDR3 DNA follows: TGTGCCAGCAGCTTTATGGGGGGGAATTCACCCCTCCACTTT. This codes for CASSFMGGNSPLHF.

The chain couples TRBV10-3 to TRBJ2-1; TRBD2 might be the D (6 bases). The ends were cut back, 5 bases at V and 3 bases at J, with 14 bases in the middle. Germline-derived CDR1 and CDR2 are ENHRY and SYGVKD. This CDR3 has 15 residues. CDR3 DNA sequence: TGTGCCATCAGTTCTCCGGGACTCGACTACAATGAGCAGTTCTTC. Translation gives CAISSPGLDYNEQFF.

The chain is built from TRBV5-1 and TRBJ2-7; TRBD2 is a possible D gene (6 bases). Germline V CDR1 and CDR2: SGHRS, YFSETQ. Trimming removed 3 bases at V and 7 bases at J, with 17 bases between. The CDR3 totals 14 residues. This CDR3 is CASSWGTARGEQYF. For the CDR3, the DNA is TGCGCCAGCAGCTGGGGGACTGCCCGGGGGGAGCAGTACTTC.

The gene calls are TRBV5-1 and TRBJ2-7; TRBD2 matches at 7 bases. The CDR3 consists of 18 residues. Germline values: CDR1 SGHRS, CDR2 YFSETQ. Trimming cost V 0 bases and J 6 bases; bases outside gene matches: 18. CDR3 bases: TGCGCCAGCAGCTTGGGGGAGTACCGGGAGGCCCCTGGGGCCGAGCAGTACTTC. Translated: CASSLGEYREAPGAEQYF.

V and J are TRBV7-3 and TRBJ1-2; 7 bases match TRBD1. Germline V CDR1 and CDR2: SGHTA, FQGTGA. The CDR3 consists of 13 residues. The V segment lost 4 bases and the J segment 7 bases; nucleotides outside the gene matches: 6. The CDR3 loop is CASSSDRVSGYTF. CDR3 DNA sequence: TGTGCCAGCAGCTCTGACAGGGTCAGTGGCTACACCTTC. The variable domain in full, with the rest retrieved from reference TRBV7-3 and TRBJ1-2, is GAGVSQTPSNKVTEKGKYVELRCDPISGHTALYWYRQSLGQGPEFLIYFQGTGAADDSGLPNDRFFAVRPEGSVSTLKIQRTERGDSAVYLCASSSDRVSGYTFGSGTRLTVV.

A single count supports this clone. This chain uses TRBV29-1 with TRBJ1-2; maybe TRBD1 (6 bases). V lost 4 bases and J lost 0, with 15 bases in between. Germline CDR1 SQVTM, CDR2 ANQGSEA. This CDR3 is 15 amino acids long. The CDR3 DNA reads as TGCAGCGTTGCTGGAAACAGGGCACCTAACTATGGCTACACCTTC. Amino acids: CSVAGNRAPNYGYTF.

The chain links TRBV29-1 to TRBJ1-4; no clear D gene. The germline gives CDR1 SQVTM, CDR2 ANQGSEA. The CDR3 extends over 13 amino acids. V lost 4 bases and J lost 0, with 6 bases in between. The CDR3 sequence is CSVAPTTNEKLFF. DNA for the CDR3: TGCAGCGTTGCCCCTACAACTAATGAAAAACTGTTTTTT.

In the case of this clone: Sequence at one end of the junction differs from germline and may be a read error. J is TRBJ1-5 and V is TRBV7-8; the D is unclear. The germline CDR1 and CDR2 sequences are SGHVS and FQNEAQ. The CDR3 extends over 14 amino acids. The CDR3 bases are TGTGCCAGTAGCTATCCGGGTGGCAATCAGCCCCAGCATTTT. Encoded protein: CASSYPGGNQPQHF.

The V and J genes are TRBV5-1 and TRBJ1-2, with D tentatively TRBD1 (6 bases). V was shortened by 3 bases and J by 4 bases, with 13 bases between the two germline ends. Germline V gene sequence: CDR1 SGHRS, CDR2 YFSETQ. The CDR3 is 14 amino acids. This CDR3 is CASSYNGGGYGYTF. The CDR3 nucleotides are TGCGCCAGCAGCTATAATGGGGGCGGCTATGGCTACACCTTC.

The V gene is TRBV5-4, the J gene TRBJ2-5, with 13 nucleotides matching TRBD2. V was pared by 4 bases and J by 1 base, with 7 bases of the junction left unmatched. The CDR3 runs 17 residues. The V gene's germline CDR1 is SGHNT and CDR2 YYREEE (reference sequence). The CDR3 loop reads CASSPQLAGGTQETQYF. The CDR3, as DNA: TGTGCCAGCAGCCCGCAACTAGCGGGAGGGACCCAAGAGACCCAGTACTTC.

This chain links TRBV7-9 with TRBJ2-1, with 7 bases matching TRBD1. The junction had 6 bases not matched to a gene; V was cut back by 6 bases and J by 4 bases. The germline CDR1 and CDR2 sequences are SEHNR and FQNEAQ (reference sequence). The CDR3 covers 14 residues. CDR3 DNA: TGTGCCAGCAGGGACAGGACCTTTTACAATGAGCAGTTCTTC. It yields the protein CASRDRTFYNEQFF.

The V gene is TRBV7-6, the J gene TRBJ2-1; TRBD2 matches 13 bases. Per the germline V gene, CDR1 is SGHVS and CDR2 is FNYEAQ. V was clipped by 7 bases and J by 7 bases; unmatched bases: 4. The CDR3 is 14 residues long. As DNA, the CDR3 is TGTGCCAGCAAATCGACTAGCGGGAGGAATGAGCAGTTCTTC. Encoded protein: CASKSTSGRNEQFF.

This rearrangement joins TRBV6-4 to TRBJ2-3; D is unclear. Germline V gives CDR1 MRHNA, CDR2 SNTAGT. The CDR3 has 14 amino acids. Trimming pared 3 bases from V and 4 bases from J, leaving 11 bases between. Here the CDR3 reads CASSDQEASDTQYF. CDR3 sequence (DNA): TGTGCCAGCAGTGATCAAGAAGCGTCAGATACGCAGTATTTT.

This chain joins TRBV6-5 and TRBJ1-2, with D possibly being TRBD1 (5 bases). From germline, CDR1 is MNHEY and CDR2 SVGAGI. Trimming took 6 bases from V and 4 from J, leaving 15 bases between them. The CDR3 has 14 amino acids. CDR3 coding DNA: TGTGCCAGCAGCCGCGCCGGGGGGAGCTATGGCTACACCTTC. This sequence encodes CASSRAGGSYGYTF.

The CDR3 nucleotides are TGTGCCAGCAGTCCAGGGAATGCGGCTGGAAACACCATATATTTT. Translated, it gives CASSPGNAAGNTIYF. V and J are TRBV6-5 and TRBJ1-3; a weak D match, TRBD1 (5 bases). The CDR3 length is 15 residues. The ends were cut back, 5 bases at V and 2 bases at J, with 13 bases in the middle. Germline V lookup: CDR1 MNHEY, CDR2 SVGAGI.

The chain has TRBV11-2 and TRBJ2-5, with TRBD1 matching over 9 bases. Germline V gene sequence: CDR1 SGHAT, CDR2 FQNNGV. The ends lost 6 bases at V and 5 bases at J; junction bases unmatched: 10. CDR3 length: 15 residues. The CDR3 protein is CASRTPGQGDETQYF. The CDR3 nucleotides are TGTGCCAGCAGGACACCGGGACAGGGCGATGAGACCCAGTACTTC. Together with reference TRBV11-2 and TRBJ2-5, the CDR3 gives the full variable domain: EAGVAQSPRYKIIEKRQSVAFWCNPISGHATLYWYQQILGQGPKLLIQFQNNGVVDDSQLPKDRFSAERLKGVDSTLKIQPAKLEDSAVYLCASRTPGQGDETQYFGPGTRLLVL.

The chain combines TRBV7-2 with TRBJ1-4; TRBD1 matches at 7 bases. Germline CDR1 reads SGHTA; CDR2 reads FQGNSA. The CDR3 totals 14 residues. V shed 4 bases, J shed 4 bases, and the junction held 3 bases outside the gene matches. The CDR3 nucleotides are TGTGCCAGCAGCTCCAGACAGGGTAATGAAAAACTGTTTTTT. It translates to CASSSRQGNEKLFF.